This T cell receptor beta chain appears in the sequencing data of a study of CD8+ T cells in alopecia areata. Study-level background: A 6-month period off drug followed tofacitinib, which lasted 6 to 18 months.

Extracted from the samples, RNA was reverse transcribed into cDNA to serve as the sequencing template. Clones were read by immunoSEQ multiplex PCR, and TCRdb kept only the in-frame ones, dropping some. Here the sample spans approximately 180,000 clones, around 58% being singletons. The length of the CDR3 is 13 residues. From germline, CDR1 is SEHNR and CDR2 FQNEAQ (reference sequence). V gave up 3 bases and J gave up 5 bases, with 11 bases separating them. Treatment here: oral pan-JAK inhibitor, 5-10 mg twice daily. This rearrangement joins TRBV7-9 to TRBJ2-7; D might be TRBD1 (5 bases). The TCR sequence derives from a human donor with alopecia areata. Sequencing was performed on CD4+ T cells sorted from blood, taken at week 56, from a patient treated with tofacitinib. CDR3 nucleotides: TGTGCCAGCAGCTTGGGCAGGGCGGACGAGCAGTACTTC. It is translated as CASSLGRADEQYF.